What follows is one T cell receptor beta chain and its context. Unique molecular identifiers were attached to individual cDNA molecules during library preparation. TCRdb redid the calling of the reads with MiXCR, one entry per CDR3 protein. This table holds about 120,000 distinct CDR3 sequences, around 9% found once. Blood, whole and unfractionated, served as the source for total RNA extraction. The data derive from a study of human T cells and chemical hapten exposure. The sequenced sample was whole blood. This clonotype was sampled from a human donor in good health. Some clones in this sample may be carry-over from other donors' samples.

DNA for the CDR3: TGCAGTGCTAGAGATCCGGTATTCTTACTCGAGCAGTACTTC. Its protein is CSARDPVFLLEQYF. The chain couples TRBV20-1 to TRBJ2-7; D not resolved. The V end was cut by 0 bases, the J end by 6 bases, with 15 bases between. This CDR3 contains 14 residues. Germline CDR1 DFQATT, CDR2 SNEGSKA (reference sequence).